The 10 T cell receptor beta chains given below trace back to one sample, sequenced in a study of shared clonotypes between healthy human individuals. Measured with immunoSEQ multiplex PCR; TCRdb has only the in-frame clones, and not every one. The repertoire holds 2 million to 2.5 million clones, with around 95% as singletons. What was sequenced was naive CD4+ T cells sorted from blood. Subset described: CD45RA+ positively selected. The receptors come from a man younger than 30 in good health.

The chain joins TRBV10-2 to TRBJ1-2, with TRBD1 matching 9 bases. CDR3 length: 15 residues. CDR1 WSHSY and CDR2 SAAADI come from the germline V gene. With V trimmed by 3 bases and J by 2 bases, 4 bases remained unmatched. The DNA of the CDR3 is TGCGCCAGCAGTGATAGGGACAGGGAAAACTATGGCTACACCTTC. Protein: CASSDRDRENYGYTF.

V usage is TRBV10-3 and J usage is TRBJ1-6, with 10 bases aligning to TRBD1. J gave up 9 bases and V 0 bases, and 8 bases lay outside the gene matches. The CDR3 extends over 17 amino acids. The germline CDR1 and CDR2 sequences are ENHRY and SYGVKD. In DNA, the CDR3 is TGTGCCATCAGTGAGTCGATTGGGACAGGGGCATCTTCACCCCTCCACTTT. It is translated as CAISESIGTGASSPLHF.

This clone was seen a single time. The rearrangement joins TRBV2 to TRBJ1-1; D remains unclear. In germline, CDR1 is SNHLY, CDR2 FYNNEI. Trimming took 7 bases from V and 0 from J, leaving 9 bases between them. The CDR3 runs to 13 residues. The CDR3 DNA reads as TGTGCCAGCAACCTGTACATGAACACTGAAGCTTTCTTT. This sequence encodes CASNLYMNTEAFF.

The chain has TRBV5-4 and TRBJ1-2, with 10 bases identical to TRBD1. Germline CDR1 reads SGHNT; CDR2 reads YYREEE (reference sequence). This CDR3 is 16 amino acids long. The V and J ends lost 5 bases and 3 bases, in that order; junction bases with no gene match: 10. CDR3 nucleotide sequence: TGTGCCAGCAGGTCGACCATCGGGACAGGGGACTATGGCTACACCTTC. Translating it yields CASRSTIGTGDYGYTF.

The chain uses TRBV10-2 and TRBJ1-5, with TRBD1 as a possible D gene (5 bases). Trimming cost V 6 bases and J 0 bases, with 15 bases left between them. Per germline, CDR1 WSHSY and CDR2 SAAADI. This CDR3 has 16 amino acids. The DNA of the CDR3 is TGCGCCAGCAGGGGGTTCGGGGCTCCTAGCAATCAGCCCCAGCATTTT. Translating it yields CASRGFGAPSNQPQHF.

This clone was seen only once. This chain connects TRBV5-4 to TRBJ2-2, with TRBD2 matching over 11 bases. The germline V gene has CDR1 SGHNT and CDR2 YYREEE (reference sequence). Trimming at V came to 4 bases and at J to 0 bases, leaving 2 bases not matched to a gene. This CDR3 region has 16 residues. The CDR3 DNA sequence: TGTGCCAGCAGCGTGGGACTAGCGGCGAACACCGGGGAGCTGTTTTTT. Its protein product is CASSVGLAANTGELFF.

J is TRBJ1-2 and V is TRBV5-1; D is unresolved. The CDR3 spans 14 residues. Trimming stripped 1 base from V and 4 bases from J, with 11 bases between. Germline-derived CDR1 and CDR2 are SGHRS and YFSETQ. CDR3 DNA: TGCGCCAGCAGCTTGTCCACTGGCCCCTATGGCTACACCTTC. This gives the protein CASSLSTGPYGYTF.

The chain employs TRBV9 and TRBJ2-1; possible D gene TRBD2, 6 bases. CDR1 is SGDLS, CDR2 YYNGEE, per germline. V was clipped by 4 bases and J by 8 bases, with 13 bases between them. The CDR3 runs 13 residues. Here the CDR3 DNA reads TGTGCCAGCAGCCCGGAGGGGATCCATGAGCAGTTCTTC. It specifies CASSPEGIHEQFF.

The chain links TRBV9 to TRBJ2-3; unclear D gene. The V and J ends lost 0 bases and 0 bases respectively, with 8 bases between them. Germline CDR1 reads SGDLS; CDR2 reads YYNGEE. The CDR3 has 15 amino acids. In DNA, the CDR3 is TGTGCCAGCAGCGTAGGGCCCGGGAGCACAGATACGCAGTATTTT. Its translation: CASSVGPGSTDTQYF.

The rearrangement links TRBV10-3 to TRBJ1-3; no definite D call. The V gene lost 7 bases and the J gene lost 1 base, with 8 bases spanning the gap. This CDR3 has 13 residues. Germline V lookup: CDR1 ENHRY, CDR2 SYGVKD. The CDR3 DNA sequence: TGTGCCATCACTGGAGGATCTGGAAACACCATATATTTT. It yields the protein CAITGGSGNTIYF.